This T cell receptor beta chain was found in a study of cytomegalovirus exposure and HLA in healthy donors. Looking at the study overall: From HLA-typed donors, an early data release held around 80 million unique TCRs.

Concerning this clone itself: No antigen is known for it.

The study ran its PCR with 60 Vbeta and 13 Jbeta primers. Here immunoSEQ multiplex PCR was the method, and the copy in TCRdb shows in-frame clones only, minus some. In the table there are some 180,000 clones, 75% to 90% of which are singletons. Study-wide findings and caveats: Diagnosis of cytomegalovirus status made by the classifier reportedly showed high specificity and sensitivity. A previous analysis found most TCR beta V segments productive roughly 90% or roughly 30% of the time.

This CDR3 contains 17 residues. Germline V gives CDR1 SGHRS, CDR2 YFSETQ. V gave up 0 bases and J gave up 4 bases, with 19 bases separating them. This receptor was obtained from a male donor in good health and CMV-seronegative. Sequenced sample: PBMCs. The genes are TRBV5-1 and TRBJ2-5, with D possibly being TRBD2 (6 bases). CDR3 nucleotides: TGCGCCAGCAGCTTGGGGGAGGCAGTGGAGGCCGTAGAGACCCAGTACTTC. This gives the protein CASSLGEAVEAVETQYF.